These T cell receptor beta chains were read from a single sample in a study of graft-versus-host responses after intestinal transplantation. Their cognate antigens are unknown. Clones were read by immunoSEQ multiplex PCR, and TCRdb kept only the in-frame ones, dropping some. The table shows tens of thousands of clones, with roughly 90% occurring only once. Sample: unstimulated CD4+ T cells sorted from spleen or lymph node cells, taken before transplant. The receptors come from a human donor who was the organ donor for an intestinal transplant. The CDR3 runs from the conserved cysteine through the conserved F or W. The D gene is left open where the match is weak. Clone size is given for some rows only: seen once, a few or many times, or a class if the clone is expanded.

NA	TRBJ1-1	NA	TRBV11-2	CASSYGGGTALNTEAFF	TGTGCCAGCAGCTACGGGGGGGGGACCGCCCTGAACACTGAAGCTTTCTTT
TRBD2	TRBJ2-1	NA	TRBV6-6	CASSKRTSGTNNEQFF	TGTGCCAGCAGTAAAAGGACTAGCGGGACTAACAATGAGCAGTTCTTC
NA	TRBJ2-7	NA	TRBV4-2	CASSSQSGDSYEQYF	TGTGCCAGCAGCAGCCAATCAGGGGATTCCTACGAGCAGTACTTC
TRBD1	TRBJ1-6	NA	TRBV5-1	CASSSTGYDSPLHF	TGCGCCAGCAGCTCGACAGGGTACGATTCACCCCTCCACTTT
NA	TRBJ2-1	NA	TRBV5-5	CASSLELEQFF	TGTGCCAGCAGCTTGGAGCTAGAACAGTTCTTC
TRBD2	TRBJ2-3	NA	TRBV4-2	CASSQESWAGLAGVRTDTQYF	TGTGCCAGCAGCCAAGAATCTTGGGCGGGGCTAGCGGGAGTTCGTACAGATACGCAGTATTTT
NA	TRBJ1-1	NA	TRBV5-4	CASSPAGGRNTEAFF	TGTGCCAGCAGCCCCGCCGGGGGTCGAAACACTGAAGCTTTCTTT
NA	TRBJ1-5	NA	TRBV19	CASSIGGIQPQHF	TGTGCCAGTAGTATCGGGGGTATCCAGCCCCAGCATTTT
TRBD1	TRBJ1-1	NA	TRBV5-1	CASRLRQGGNTEAFF	TGCGCCAGCAGATTGAGACAGGGAGGGAACACTGAAGCTTTCTTT
TRBD1	TRBJ2-7	medium-sized	TRBV5-4	CASSSRDSSFYEQYF	TGTGCCAGCAGCTCCCGGGACAGTTCTTTTTACGAGCAGTACTTC
TRBD2	TRBJ2-7	NA	TRBV28	CASSFRGLAYEQYF	TGTGCCAGCAGTTTCCGGGGACTAGCCTACGAGCAGTACTTC
NA	TRBJ2-7	NA	TRBV30	CAWSKVLGLDEQYF	TGTGCCTGGAGTAAGGTGTTAGGCCTAGACGAGCAGTACTTC
NA	TRBJ2-7	NA	TRBV6-5	CASSGGQRPYEQYF	TGTGCCAGCAGTGGGGGCCAGCGGCCCTACGAGCAGTACTTC
NA	TRBJ2-2	NA	TRBV11-3	CASSETANTGELFF	TGTGCCAGCAGCGAGACAGCTAACACCGGGGAGCTGTTTTTT
NA	TRBJ1-2	NA	TRBV18	CASSPPSSGPYGYTF	TGTGCCAGCTCACCACCGAGTTCAGGCCCCTATGGCTACACCTTC
NA	TRBJ2-5	NA	TRBV5-1	CASSSGLETQYF	TGCGCCAGCAGCTCAGGGTTGGAGACCCAGTACTTC
TRBD1	TRBJ2-6	NA	TRBV6-1	CASSGGQAELYGANVLTF	TGTGCCAGCAGTGGAGGACAGGCTGAGCTTTATGGGGCCAACGTCCTGACTTTC
TRBD2	TRBJ2-3	once	TRBV6-5	CASSIAGGRDTQYF	TGTGCCAGCAGCATAGCGGGAGGCAGAGATACGCAGTATTTT
NA	TRBJ2-5	NA	TRBV20-1	CSASQEETQYF	TGCAGTGCTAGCCAGGAAGAGACCCAGTACTTC
TRBD2	TRBJ2-1	NA	TRBV7-3	CASSSSSGSSYNEQFF	TGTGCCAGCAGCTCCTCTAGCGGGAGCTCCTACAATGAGCAGTTCTTC
TRBD2	TRBJ2-7	once	TRBV6-1	CASSARLAGTSYEQYF	TGTGCCAGCAGTGCCCGACTAGCGGGAACGTCGTACGAGCAGTACTTC
NA	TRBJ2-2	NA	TRBV5-8	CASSMLGGGGELFF	TGTGCCAGCAGCATGCTCGGGGGTGGCGGGGAGCTGTTTTTT
NA	TRBJ1-2	NA	TRBV7-2	CASSLDMRTVNYGYTF	TGTGCCAGCAGCTTAGATATGCGGACAGTTAACTATGGCTACACCTTC
NA	TRBJ1-2	once	TRBV30	CAWSVGQGWGYTF	TGTGCCTGGAGTGTAGGGCAGGGCTGGGGCTACACCTTC
TRBD2	TRBJ2-5	NA	TRBV6-5	CASSSLAGAMETQYF	TGTGCCAGCAGTTCCCTCGCGGGAGCGATGGAGACCCAGTACTTC
TRBD2	TRBJ2-5	NA	TRBV7-3	CASSVSGRAVETQYF	TGTGCCAGCAGCGTGAGCGGGAGGGCCGTCGAGACCCAGTACTTC
NA	TRBJ1-2	NA	TRBV19	CASTPGGSLRGYTF	TGTGCCAGTACCCCAGGTGGGAGCCTCAGGGGCTACACCTTC
TRBD2	TRBJ2-5	NA	TRBV7-2	CASSLSSAGGQETQYF	TGTGCCAGCAGCTTAAGCTCGGCGGGAGGCCAAGAGACCCAGTACTTC
TRBD2	TRBJ2-2	NA	TRBV6-7	CASGQQKYAGGNTGELFF	TGTGCCAGCGGCCAGCAAAAGTACGCGGGAGGGAACACCGGGGAGCTGTTTTTT
NA	TRBJ2-1	NA	TRBV30	CAWARPTYNEQFF	TGTGCCTGGGCGCGGCCCACCTACAATGAGCAGTTCTTC
NA	TRBJ2-7	NA	TRBV15	CATSRALNYEQYF	TGTGCCACCAGCAGAGCCCTTAACTACGAGCAGTACTTC
NA	TRBJ1-5	NA	TRBV19	CASSIMQGLGQPQHF	TGTGCCAGTAGTATCATGCAGGGGTTGGGACAGCCCCAGCATTTT
NA	TRBJ1-1	NA	TRBV28	CASSPPGGLNTEAFF	TGTGCCAGCAGCCCGCCTGGGGGCCTAAACACTGAAGCTTTCTTT
TRBD2	TRBJ2-1	NA	TRBV15	CATSRLGASGGGSYNEQFF	TGTGCCACCAGCAGATTGGGGGCTAGCGGGGGGGGCTCCTACAATGAGCAGTTCTTC
NA	TRBJ2-1	NA	TRBV4-2	CASSHLLATYNEQFF	TGTGCCAGCAGCCACCTCCTAGCCACCTACAATGAGCAGTTCTTC
NA	TRBJ2-3	once	TRBV7-9	CASQQGGGTDTQYF	TGTGCCAGTCAACAGGGAGGGGGCACAGATACGCAGTATTTT
NA	TRBJ1-1	NA	TRBV29-1	CSVKLSEAFF	TGCAGCGTTAAACTTTCTGAAGCTTTCTTT
TRBD2	TRBJ2-5	NA	TRBV2	CASSDLAGGGETQYF	TGTGCCAGCAGTGATCTAGCGGGAGGAGGGGAGACCCAGTACTTC
NA	TRBJ2-3	once	TRBV6-1	CASTPGGGPTDTQYF	TGTGCCAGCACACCCGGAGGAGGGCCCACAGATACGCAGTATTTT
TRBD1	TRBJ1-1	NA	TRBV28	CASSDRANTEAFF	TGTGCCAGCAGCGACAGGGCGAACACTGAAGCTTTCTTT
NA	TRBJ1-5	NA	TRBV28	CASGLYQPQHF	TGTGCCAGCGGCCTTTATCAGCCCCAGCATTTT
NA	TRBJ1-1	NA	TRBV29-1	CSVDRQGLSEAFF	TGCAGCGTTGATCGGCAGGGGTTGTCTGAAGCTTTCTTT
NA	TRBJ2-1	NA	TRBV9	CASSGGVVINEQFF	TGTGCCAGCAGTGGAGGGGTCGTGATCAATGAGCAGTTCTTC
NA	TRBJ2-5	NA	TRBV7-2	CASTDMETQYF	TGTGCCAGCACAGATATGGAGACCCAGTACTTC
NA	TRBJ2-6	NA	TRBV7-9	CASSFGSGANVLTF	TGTGCCAGCAGCTTCGGCTCTGGGGCCAACGTCCTGACTTTC
NA	TRBJ2-7	NA	TRBV15	CATSRGAEPSYEQYF	TGTGCCACCAGCAGAGGGGCAGAACCCTCCTACGAGCAGTACTTC
TRBD2	TRBJ2-5	NA	TRBV27	CASSLLGRTSGRAQETQYF	TGTGCCAGCAGTTTATTAGGTCGGACTAGCGGGAGGGCCCAAGAGACCCAGTACTTC
NA	TRBJ2-2	NA	TRBV28	CASSSRGIGELFF	TGTGCCAGCAGTTCCAGGGGAATCGGGGAGCTGTTTTTT